Presented here are 25 T cell receptor beta chains from one specimen sequenced in a study of blood T cell repertoires in COVID-19. Profiled with immunoSEQ multiplex PCR; TCRdb holds only in-frame clones, not every one. The sample carries 150,000 to 180,000 clones, roughly nine tenths recorded once. Sample: peripheral blood. All receptors derive from a woman between 40 and 50 years old with acute or convalescent COVID-19.

This clone has only one observation. The rearrangement uses TRBV3-1 (or the pseudogene TRBV3-2) and TRBJ2-2; D possibly corresponds to TRBD1 (6 bases). The CDR3 consists of 14 residues. Germline loops: CDR1 LGHDT, CDR2 YNNKEL (reference sequence). Trimming took 4 bases from V and 3 from J, leaving 9 bases between them. This CDR3 is CASSLRTDTGELFF. The CDR3 bases are TGTGCCAGCAGCCTTCGGACAGACACCGGGGAGCTGTTTTTT.

J is TRBJ2-1 and V is TRBV11-3; 8 nucleotides match TRBD2. V trimming: 1 base; J trimming: 9 bases; junction bases outside the gene matches: 11. Germline CDR1 and CDR2: SGHNT and YENEEA. The CDR3 is 16 amino acids. For the CDR3, the DNA is TGTGCCAGCAGCTTAGGGGTAGCGGGGACTGGGAGTGAGCAGTTCTTC. It specifies CASSLGVAGTGSEQFF.

The chain couples TRBV5-1 to TRBJ2-1; 12 bases map to TRBD2. The CDR3 covers 14 residues. Germline-derived CDR1 and CDR2 are SGHRS and YFSETQ. V lost 7 bases and J lost 7; bases outside the gene matches: 6. The CDR3 here is CASDLAGGRNEQFF. CDR3 bases: TGCGCCAGCGACCTAGCGGGGGGGAGAAATGAGCAGTTCTTC.

CDR3 DNA: TGTGCCAGCAGTTTATTGGGACAGGGATCCGAGACCCAGTACTTC. As protein: CASSLLGQGSETQYF. This sequence joins TRBV27 and TRBJ2-5; 9 bases agree with TRBD1. Germline trimming cut 1 base from V and 5 bases from J; bases unmatched to any gene: 5. Germline V gives CDR1 MNHEY, CDR2 SMNVEV (reference sequence). The CDR3 has 15 amino acids.

This rearrangement joins TRBV11-1 to TRBJ2-3; possibly TRBD1 for D (5 bases). Germline V gene data show CDR1 as SGHAT and CDR2 as FQDESV (reference sequence). CDR3 length: 15 residues. Deletions cut 3 bases from V and 6 bases from J, with 16 bases between. The CDR3 region is CASSFISPGSDTQYF. The CDR3 DNA follows: TGTGCCAGCAGCTTTATCTCCCCAGGGTCCGATACGCAGTATTTT.

The CDR3 sequence is CAWSQGAGDQPQHF. DNA of the CDR3: TGTGCCTGGAGTCAGGGGGCAGGCGATCAGCCCCAGCATTTT. This rearrangement joins TRBV30 to TRBJ1-5, with 8 bases lining up with TRBD1. The J segment lost 5 bases and the V segment lost 2 bases, leaving 5 bases of the junction unmatched. The germline CDR1 and CDR2 sequences are GTSNPN and SVGIG (reference sequence). This CDR3 spans 14 amino acids.

J is TRBJ2-3 and V is TRBV3-1 (or the pseudogene TRBV3-2), with D hard to call. Germline-derived CDR1 and CDR2 are LGHDT and YNNKEL (reference sequence). The length of the CDR3 is 15 residues. Trimming pared 1 base from V and 2 bases from J, leaving 10 bases between. The CDR3 loop is CASSQVLRSTDTQYF. For the CDR3, the DNA is TGTGCCAGCAGCCAAGTCCTGCGGTCCACAGATACGCAGTATTTT.

The V gene is TRBV28, the J gene TRBJ1-5; 12 bases match TRBD1. This CDR3 has 18 amino acids. V gave up 6 bases and J gave up 5 bases; unmatched junction bases: 14. CDR1 is MDHEN and CDR2 is SYDVKM in the germline V gene. CDR3 protein: CASRMGQGAVGRDQPQHF. In DNA form, the CDR3 reads TGTGCCAGCAGAATGGGACAGGGGGCTGTTGGTCGGGATCAGCCCCAGCATTTT.

This sequence joins TRBV27 and TRBJ2-7; 10 positions match TRBD1. J was trimmed by 5 bases and V by 1 base; bases with no gene match: 8. The CDR3 contains 16 residues. Germline CDR1 reads MNHEY; CDR2 reads SMNVEV (reference sequence). The DNA for the CDR3 is TGTGCCAGCAGTTTATACCGCGGGACAGGGGCCCACGAGCAGTACTTC. Translated, it gives CASSLYRGTGAHEQYF.

The chain joins TRBV5-6 to TRBJ1-2; maybe TRBD1 (6 bases). This CDR3 contains 15 residues. V gave up 4 bases and J gave up 4 bases, with 17 bases separating them. Germline CDR1 reads SGHDT; CDR2 reads YYEEEE. CDR3 nucleotide sequence: TGTGCCAGCAGCCTAACAGGGCCGTCGGTCTATGGCTACACCTTC. The encoded protein is CASSLTGPSVYGYTF.

This chain uses TRBV29-1 with TRBJ2-3; 7 nucleotides match TRBD2. V was clipped by 5 bases and J by 0 bases; unmatched bases: 8. Germline CDR1 SQVTM, CDR2 ANQGSEA. The CDR3 runs to 15 residues. The chain's CDR3 is CSVSPNGGSTDTQYF. In DNA, the CDR3 is TGCAGCGTTTCACCCAACGGGGGGAGCACAGATACGCAGTATTTT.

The table lists this clone with a count of one. The genes are TRBV27 and TRBJ1-5; no firm D call. V lost 5 bases to trimming and J lost 3 bases, with 8 bases between them. The germline V gene has CDR1 MNHEY and CDR2 SMNVEV (reference sequence). CDR3 length: 13 residues. CDR3 region: CASSPRDNQPQHF. The DNA for the CDR3 is TGTGCCAGCAGTCCTCGGGACAATCAGCCCCAGCATTTT.

This chain links TRBV19 with TRBJ2-2; TRBD1 matches at 10 bases. Per the germline V gene, CDR1 is LNHDA and CDR2 is SQIVND (reference sequence). The CDR3 consists of 16 residues. The ends lost 6 bases at V and 6 bases at J; junction bases unmatched: 10. The CDR3 protein is CASRDRGVLKAGELFF. As DNA, the CDR3 is TGTGCCAGTAGGGACAGGGGGGTGTTGAAGGCCGGGGAGCTGTTTTTT.

The V gene is TRBV5-4, the J gene TRBJ1-1, with D maybe TRBD1 (6 bases). Germline-derived CDR1 and CDR2 are SGHNT and YYREEE (reference sequence). This CDR3 contains 16 residues. V was shortened by 3 bases and J by 0 bases, with 15 bases between the two germline ends. CDR3 sequence (DNA): TGTGCCAGCAGCTGGGGGAACAGGGCGTTGAACACTGAAGCTTTCTTT. Encoded protein: CASSWGNRALNTEAFF.

The rearrangement joins TRBV30 to TRBJ1-1; a possible D gene is TRBD1 (5 bases). The CDR3 extends over 16 amino acids. V lost 0 bases and J lost 0, with 14 bases in between. Germline assignment: CDR1 GTSNPN and CDR2 SVGIG (reference sequence). This CDR3 is CAWSVGRTGVNTEAFF. In nucleotides, the CDR3 is TGTGCCTGGAGTGTTGGTCGGACGGGGGTGAACACTGAAGCTTTCTTT.

The gene calls are TRBV24-1 and TRBJ1-1; 10 nucleotides line up with TRBD1. Germline values: CDR1 KGHDR, CDR2 SFDVKD. The ends lost 10 bases at V and 11 bases at J; junction bases unmatched: 6. The CDR3 runs 11 residues. The CDR3 nucleotides read TGTGCCACTTGGGACAGGGGACTTGCTTTCTTT. It is translated as CATWDRGLAFF.

The rearrangement uses TRBV7-9 and TRBJ2-5; 9 bases line up with TRBD2. Germline V lookup: CDR1 SEHNR, CDR2 FQNEAQ (reference sequence). The CDR3 totals 14 residues. V shed 5 bases and J 5 bases; nucleotides not matched to a gene: 6. The CDR3 nucleotides read TGTGCCAGCAGCCCCGGGACTAGCACCGAGACCCAGTACTTC. Encoded protein: CASSPGTSTETQYF.

This clone was detected a few times. V and J are TRBV4-1 and TRBJ2-7; 9 nucleotides line up with TRBD1. CDR1 is MGHRA, CDR2 YSYEKL, per germline. This CDR3 spans 13 amino acids. The trim removed 3 bases at V and 6 bases at J, leaving 3 bases unmatched. The CDR3 DNA reads as TGCGCCAGCAGCCAGACAGGGGGTTTCGAGCAGTACTTC. Translating it yields CASSQTGGFEQYF.

This CDR3 is CASSQDGGGKGTEAFF. The DNA for the CDR3 is TGTGCCAGCAGCCAAGATGGGGGAGGGAAGGGCACTGAAGCTTTCTTT. The chain couples TRBV4-2 to TRBJ1-1, with D perhaps matching TRBD1 (5 bases). The CDR3 runs to 16 residues. V lost 0 bases to trimming and J lost 4 bases, with 15 bases between them. In germline, CDR1 is LGHNA, CDR2 YNFKEQ.

This clone is a singleton in its sample. The chain is built from TRBV3-1 (or the pseudogene TRBV3-2) and TRBJ2-7; 9 bases align to TRBD2. The CDR3 spans 16 residues. Germline V gene lookup returns CDR1 LGHDT and CDR2 YNNKEL (reference sequence). The ends lost 1 base at V and 7 bases at J; junction bases unmatched: 11. The CDR3 spells CASSQVYSGGFMEQYF. CDR3 DNA: TGTGCCAGCAGCCAAGTTTACAGCGGGGGGTTTATGGAGCAGTACTTC.

This chain joins TRBV11-3 and TRBJ2-7; 12 bases fit TRBD2. Looked up from germline, CDR1 is SGHNT and CDR2 is YENEEA. The CDR3 contains 15 residues. J lost 6 bases, V lost 0 bases, and 3 bases had no gene match. CDR3 region: CASSLERLAGAEQYF. CDR3 nucleotide sequence: TGTGCCAGCAGCTTAGAGCGACTAGCGGGAGCCGAGCAGTACTTC. The full variable domain, completed using reference TRBV11-3 and TRBJ2-7, is EAGVVQSPRYKIIEKKQPVAFWCNPISGHNTLYWYLQNLGQGPELLIRYENEEAVDDSQLPKDRFSAERLKGVDSTLKIQPAELGDSAVYLCASSLERLAGAEQYFGPGTRLTVT.

J is TRBJ2-7 and V is TRBV3-1 (or the pseudogene TRBV3-2), with 12 bases fitting TRBD2. This CDR3 region has 15 residues. V dropped 1 base and J dropped 4; count of bases not matched to a gene: 2. From germline, CDR1 is LGHDT and CDR2 YNNKEL (reference sequence). The CDR3 spells CASSQGLAGEYEQYF. CDR3 coding DNA: TGTGCCAGCAGCCAAGGACTAGCGGGGGAATACGAGCAGTACTTC.

CDR3 protein: CASSPTLAGVTGELFF. The CDR3 DNA reads as TGTGCCAGCTCACCTACTTTAGCGGGAGTTACCGGGGAGCTGTTTTTT. The V and J genes are TRBV18 and TRBJ2-2; 9 bases agree with TRBD2. This CDR3 contains 16 residues. Trimming cost V 3 bases and J 5 bases; bases outside gene matches: 7. CDR1 and CDR2 from the germline V gene are KGHSH and LQKENI. Variable domain in full (rest from reference TRBV18 and TRBJ2-2): NAGVMQNPRHLVRRRGQEARLRCSPMKGHSHVYWYRQLPEEGLKFMVYLQKENIIDESGMPKERFSAEFPKEGPSILRIQQVVRGDSAAYFCASSPTLAGVTGELFFGEGSRLTVL.

This chain joins TRBV11-2 and TRBJ2-3; 9 bases are shared with TRBD1. The CDR3 spans 17 residues. V shed 6 bases and J 0 bases; nucleotides not matched to a gene: 10. Germline CDR1 SGHAT, CDR2 FQNNGV. The CDR3 DNA follows: TGTGCCAGCAGTAAAACAGGGGGCGCATCCAGCACAGATACGCAGTATTTT. It encodes CASSKTGGASSTDTQYF.

V usage is TRBV6-2 or TRBV6-3 and J usage is TRBJ2-7; maybe TRBD2 (6 bases). CDR3 length: 11 amino acids. Trimming stripped 5 bases from V and 12 bases from J, with 14 bases between. The germline V gene encodes CDR1 MNHEY and CDR2 SVGEGT. CDR3 sequence (DNA): TGTGCCAGCAGTCAGGGACTTTTTCGGTACTTC. Amino acids: CASSQGLFRYF.